This T cell receptor (beta chain) was retrieved from a study of cytomegalovirus exposure and HLA in healthy donors. Trimming stripped 4 bases from V and 9 bases from J, with 23 bases between. The CDR3 sequence is 16 residues long. The germline gives CDR1 SGDLS, CDR2 YYNGEE. Use of 60 Vbeta and 13 Jbeta primers characterized the PCR. Profiling relied on immunoSEQ multiplex PCR, and the TCRdb table lists in-frame clones only, not all of them. The sample holds just over 150,000 clones, approximately 81% seen once. The sequenced sample was PBMCs. The rearrangement uses TRBV9 and TRBJ2-1, with D tentatively TRBD2 (7 bases). The TCR sequence derives from a man aged 18-30 years in good health and CMV-seronegative. CDR3 residues: CASSLRGGGASAEQFF. The CDR3 DNA reads TGTGCCAGCAGCCTCCGAGGAGGGGGGGCGAGCGCTGAGCAGTTCTTC.